The 3 T cell receptor beta chains given below trace back to one sample, sequenced in a study of blood T cells in healthy people across ages. Through a sample-barcoded 5' primer and a J-beta primer mix, a second PCR was run for roughly 6 to 12 cycles. MiXCR, run by TCRdb on the 5' RACE reads, gives a single entry per CDR3 protein. Of approximately 1.5 million distinct CDR3 sequences listed, under 55% are singletons. Sequenced material: blood. These receptors were obtained from a woman younger than 35 in good health.

This chain links TRBV20-1 with TRBJ2-3, with 14 bases fitting TRBD2. The germline gives CDR1 DFQATT, CDR2 SNEGSKA (reference sequence). CDR3 length equals 14 residues. With 3 bases clipped from V and 7 bases from J, the junction kept 3 bases outside the gene matches. The CDR3 nucleotides read TGCAGTGCTAGGACTAGCGGGAGGGCAAATACGCAGTATTTT. The encoded protein is CSARTSGRANTQYF.

There are a few counts of this clonotype. The rearrangement links TRBV7-2 to TRBJ1-2; weak D call: TRBD1 (5 bases). V lost 0 bases, J lost 8 bases, and 7 bases lay in between. The CDR3 has 12 amino acids. From germline, CDR1 is SGHTA and CDR2 FQGNSA. CDR3 amino acids: CASSLAGEGYTF. The DNA of the CDR3 is TGTGCCAGCAGCTTAGCAGGGGAAGGCTACACCTTC.

The chain carries TRBV2 and TRBJ2-1, with 12 bases that match TRBD2. The V gene's germline CDR1 is SNHLY and CDR2 FYNNEI. This CDR3 is built from 15 residues. With V trimmed by 5 bases and J by 6 bases, 5 bases remained unmatched. CDR3 DNA sequence: TGTGCCAGCAGTAGACTAGCGGGAGCCCTCAATGAGCAGTTCTTC. Amino acids: CASSRLAGALNEQFF. Using reference TRBV2 and TRBJ2-1 for the parts outside the CDR3, the full variable domain is EPEVTQTPSHQVTQMGQEVILRCVPISNHLYFYWYRQILGQKVEFLVSFYNNEISEKSEIFDDQFSVERPDGSNFTLKIRSTKLEDSAMYFCASSRLAGALNEQFFGPGTRLTVL.